One sample yielded the 19 T cell receptor beta chains listed below, sequenced in a study of PD-1 blockade in mismatch repair-deficient tumors. Profiled with immunoSEQ multiplex PCR; TCRdb holds only in-frame clones, not every one. The data contain roughly 53,000 clones, around 80% of them singletons. Sequencing used peripheral blood, obtained 4 weeks after starting pembrolizumab. These receptor sequences come from an adult with mismatch repair-deficient cancer.

As to this clone: The junction does not match germline at one end; this may be a read error. The chain combines TRBV29-1 with TRBJ2-1; D uncertain. The CDR3 covers 11 residues. Germline V gene sequence: CDR1 SQVTM, CDR2 ANQGSEA. CDR3 sequence reads: CSFEGRNEQFF. CDR3 in DNA: TGCAGCTTTGAAGGTCGGAATGAGCAGTTCTTC.

The rearrangement uses TRBV4-1 and TRBJ1-4; D unresolved. Germline lookup yields CDR1 MGHRA and CDR2 YSYEKL. The CDR3 sequence is 15 residues long. The V end was cut by 1 base, the J end by 1 base, with 7 bases between. The chain's CDR3 is CASSQVFQTNEKLFF. The CDR3 DNA reads TGCGCCAGCAGCCAAGTATTTCAAACTAATGAAAAACTGTTTTTT.

In its sample, this clone was seen once. V usage is TRBV28 and J usage is TRBJ1-5, with no clear D. The germline gives CDR1 MDHEN, CDR2 SYDVKM. Trimming stripped 3 bases from V and 3 bases from J, with 9 bases between. This CDR3 is 14 amino acids long. The CDR3 reads CASSFGRNNQPQHF. CDR3 bases: TGTGCCAGCAGTTTTGGCAGGAACAATCAGCCCCAGCATTTT.

The chain uses TRBV13 and TRBJ2-7, with a weak D call TRBD2 (5 bases). CDR3 length: 13 residues. Germline lookup yields CDR1 PRHDT and CDR2 FYEKMQ (reference sequence). The ends were cut back, 5 bases at V and 3 bases at J, with 11 bases in the middle. CDR3 sequence (DNA): TGTGCCAGCAGCCCCCGGGGATTCTACGAGCAGTACTTC. As protein: CASSPRGFYEQYF.

A single count supports this clone. The chain joins TRBV7-9 to TRBJ2-5; 7 nucleotides line up with TRBD1. The trim removed 4 bases at V and 2 bases at J, leaving 10 bases unmatched. Germline CDR1 and CDR2: SEHNR and FQNEAQ (reference sequence). This CDR3 is 16 amino acids long. As DNA, the CDR3 is TGTGCCAGCAGCTGGGCGACAGGGCGCATTCAAGAGACCCAGTACTTC. It codes for CASSWATGRIQETQYF.

This rearrangement joins TRBV7-3 to TRBJ2-3; 9 bases fit TRBD2. The CDR3 has 16 residues. CDR1 and CDR2 from the germline V gene are SGHTA and FQGTGA. J was trimmed by 0 bases and V by 2 bases; bases with no gene match: 3. The CDR3 DNA reads as TGTGCCAGCAGCTTACGCCTAGCGGGGAGCACAGATACGCAGTATTTT. This sequence encodes CASSLRLAGSTDTQYF.

This sequence joins TRBV5-6 and TRBJ1-1; tentatively, D is TRBD1 (6 bases). The CDR3 runs 14 residues. Germline loops: CDR1 SGHDT, CDR2 YYEEEE. Deletions cut 4 bases from V and 4 bases from J, with 14 bases between. The CDR3 DNA reads as TGTGCCAGCAGCCCACCAACAGGGCTCACTGAAGCTTTCTTT. Its translation: CASSPPTGLTEAFF.

This chain connects TRBV7-8 to TRBJ2-3; 8 positions match TRBD1. In germline, CDR1 is SGHVS, CDR2 FQNEAQ. With 4 bases clipped from V and 5 bases from J, the junction kept 8 bases outside the gene matches. This CDR3 is 15 amino acids long. Here the CDR3 reads CASSSGQGILDTQYF. CDR3 coding DNA: TGTGCCAGCAGCTCCGGACAGGGAATTTTAGATACGCAGTATTTT.

This chain uses TRBV18 with TRBJ1-1; possibly TRBD1 for D (5 bases). Germline assignment: CDR1 KGHSH and CDR2 LQKENI. Trimming removed 4 bases at V and 1 base at J, with 7 bases between. This CDR3 has 13 amino acids. The CDR3 region has the DNA TGTGCCAGCTCACGGGACGAGAACACTGAAGCTTTCTTT. Encoded protein: CASSRDENTEAFF.

This clone was observed a handful of times. The chain links TRBV30 to TRBJ2-1; the D is unclear. The CDR3 sequence is 13 residues long. The germline CDR1 and CDR2 sequences are GTSNPN and SVGIG (reference sequence). DNA of the CDR3: TGTGCTGGTGGTGACCGCTCCTACAATGAGCAGTTCTTC. Protein product: CAGGDRSYNEQFF.

This chain joins TRBV27 and TRBJ1-2, with 9 bases aligning to TRBD1. From germline, CDR1 is MNHEY and CDR2 SMNVEV (reference sequence). The trim removed 3 bases at V and 3 bases at J, leaving 11 bases unmatched. This CDR3 region has 17 residues. The CDR3 loop is CASSFTGQGGFDYGYTF. Here the CDR3 DNA reads TGTGCCAGCAGTTTCACGGGACAGGGAGGGTTTGACTATGGCTACACCTTC.

A remark on this clone: Other DNA sequences of this sample code for an identical CDR3. The chain links TRBV2 to TRBJ1-1, with D perhaps matching TRBD1 (5 bases). The CDR3 sequence is 13 residues long. Germline lookup yields CDR1 SNHLY and CDR2 FYNNEI. Deletions cut 8 bases from V and 1 base from J, with 11 bases between. The CDR3 protein is CASSQGENTEAFF. CDR3 nucleotides: TGTGCCAGCTCTCAGGGAGAGAACACTGAAGCTTTCTTT.

This chain links TRBV27 with TRBJ2-7; D is tentatively TRBD1 or TRBD2 (5 bases each). Germline V lookup: CDR1 MNHEY, CDR2 SMNVEV (reference sequence). V was shortened by 2 bases and J by 4 bases, with 21 bases between the two germline ends. The length of the CDR3 is 17 residues. The CDR3 sequence is CASSLMRSLGVVYEQYF. The CDR3 DNA sequence: TGTGCCAGCAGTTTAATGCGTTCATTGGGGGTGGTTTACGAGCAGTACTTC.

This clone occurred a few times. The rearrangement links TRBV29-1 to TRBJ1-1; a possible D gene is TRBD1 (5 bases). Germline loops: CDR1 SQVTM, CDR2 ANQGSEA. The CDR3 extends over 13 amino acids. V was shortened by 2 bases and J by 2 bases, with 9 bases between the two germline ends. The CDR3, as DNA: TGCAGCGTTGAAAGGCAGGGAAACACTGAAGCTTTCTTT. It specifies CSVERQGNTEAFF.

The chain carries TRBV4-2 and TRBJ2-7; D is perhaps TRBD1 (6 bases). This CDR3 comprises 15 residues. Germline lookup yields CDR1 LGHNA and CDR2 YNFKEQ. Deletions cut 2 bases from V and 6 bases from J, with 17 bases between. CDR3 bases: TGTGCCAGCAGCCAATTACTTACAGGGTCGGGCGAGCAGTACTTC. Amino acids: CASSQLLTGSGEQYF.

V is TRBV29-1 and J is TRBJ1-5, with a possible D match to TRBD1 (5 bases). The CDR3 spans 13 residues. Trimming pared 1 base from V and 3 bases from J, leaving 7 bases between. Germline assignment: CDR1 SQVTM and CDR2 ANQGSEA. The CDR3 nucleotides read TGCAGCGTTGAAGCAGGGATCAATCAGCCCCAGCATTTT. It is translated as CSVEAGINQPQHF. Complete variable domain (other parts from reference TRBV29-1 and TRBJ1-5): SAVISQKPSRDICQRGTSLTIQCQVDSQVTMMFWYRQQPGQSLTLIATANQGSEATYESGFVIDKFPISRPNLTFSTLTVSNMSPEDSSIYLCSVEAGINQPQHFGDGTRLSIL.

This clone was observed once. This chain connects TRBV14 to TRBJ1-2; 8 bases map to TRBD1. This CDR3 contains 15 residues. The V and J ends lost 0 bases and 7 bases, in that order; junction bases with no gene match: 7. Germline CDR1 SGHDN, CDR2 FVKESK. CDR3 region: CASSQDRTGGRGYTF. For the CDR3, the DNA is TGTGCCAGCAGCCAAGATAGAACAGGGGGACGTGGCTACACCTTC.

This chain uses TRBV5-4 with TRBJ2-2, with 15 positions matching TRBD2. Germline trimming cut 4 bases from V and 0 bases from J; bases unmatched to any gene: 7. The CDR3 spans 19 residues. CDR1 SGHNT and CDR2 YYREEE come from the germline V gene (reference sequence). CDR3 residues: CASSPGTSGRYANTGELFF. In DNA, the CDR3 is TGTGCCAGCAGCCCTGGGACTAGCGGGAGGTACGCGAACACCGGGGAGCTGTTTTTT.

The chain combines TRBV5-1 with TRBJ2-2; D call uncertain. The CDR3 totals 16 residues. V gave up 4 bases and J gave up 1 base, with 14 bases separating them. Germline CDR1 SGHRS, CDR2 YFSETQ. CDR3 region: CASSQARTLNTGELFF. The CDR3 coding sequence is TGCGCCAGCAGCCAGGCGCGGACGCTGAACACCGGGGAGCTGTTTTTT.